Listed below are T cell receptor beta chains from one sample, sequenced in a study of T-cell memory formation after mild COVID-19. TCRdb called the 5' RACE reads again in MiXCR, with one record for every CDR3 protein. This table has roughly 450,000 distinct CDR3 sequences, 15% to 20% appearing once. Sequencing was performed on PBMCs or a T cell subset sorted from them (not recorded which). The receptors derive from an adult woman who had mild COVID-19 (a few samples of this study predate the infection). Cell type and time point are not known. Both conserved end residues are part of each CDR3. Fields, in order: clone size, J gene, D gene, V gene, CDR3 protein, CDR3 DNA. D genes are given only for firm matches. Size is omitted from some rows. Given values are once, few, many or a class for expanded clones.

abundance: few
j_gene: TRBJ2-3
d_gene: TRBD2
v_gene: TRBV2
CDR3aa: CASSQGLADTDTQYF
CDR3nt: TGTGCCAGCAGTCAAGGACTAGCGGACACAGATACGCAGTATTTT

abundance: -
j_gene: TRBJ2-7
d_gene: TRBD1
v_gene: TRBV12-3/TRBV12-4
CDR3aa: CASSRGQDYEQYF
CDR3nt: TGTGCCAGCAGCCGGGGACAGGACTACGAGCAGTACTTC

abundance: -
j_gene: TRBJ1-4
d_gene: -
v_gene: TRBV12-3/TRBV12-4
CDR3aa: CASSLRQSRGEKLFF
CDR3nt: TGTGCCAGCAGTCTTCGACAGAGCCGGGGTGAAAAACTGTTTTTT

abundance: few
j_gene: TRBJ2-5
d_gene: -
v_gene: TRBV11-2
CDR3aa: CASSSRDALGTQYF
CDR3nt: TGTGCCAGCAGCTCCCGGGATGCTCTAGGGACCCAGTACTTC

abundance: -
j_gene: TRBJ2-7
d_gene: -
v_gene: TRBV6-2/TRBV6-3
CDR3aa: CASSPGHIYEQYF
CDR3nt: TGTGCCAGCAGCCCCGGACACATCTACGAGCAGTACTTC

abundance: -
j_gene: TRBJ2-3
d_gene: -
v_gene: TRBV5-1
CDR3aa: CASSLTFSSGTTENTDTQYF
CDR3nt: TGCGCCAGCAGCTTGACTTTCTCGTCCGGGACAACGGAGAACACAGATACGCAGTATTTT

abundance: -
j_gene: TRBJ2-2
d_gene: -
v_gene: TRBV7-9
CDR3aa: CASSLDAVGELFF
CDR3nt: TGTGCCAGCAGCTTAGATGCTGTCGGGGAGCTGTTTTTT

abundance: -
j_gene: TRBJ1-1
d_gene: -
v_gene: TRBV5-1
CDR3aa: CASSAWADMNTEAFF
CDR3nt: TGCGCCAGCAGCGCGTGGGCGGACATGAACACTGAAGCTTTCTTT

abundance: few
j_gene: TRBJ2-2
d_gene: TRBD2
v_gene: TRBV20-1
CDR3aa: CSARATSGHPGELFF
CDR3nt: TGCAGTGCTAGAGCAACTAGCGGTCATCCCGGGGAGCTGTTTTTT

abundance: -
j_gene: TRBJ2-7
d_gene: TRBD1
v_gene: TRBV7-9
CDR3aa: CASSPRQGWNEQYF
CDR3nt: TGTGCCAGCAGCCCCCGACAGGGGTGGAACGAGCAGTACTTC

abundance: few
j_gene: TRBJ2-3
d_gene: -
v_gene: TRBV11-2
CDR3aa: CASSPRLTDTQYF
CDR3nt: TGTGCCAGCAGCCCAAGACTAACAGATACGCAGTATTTT

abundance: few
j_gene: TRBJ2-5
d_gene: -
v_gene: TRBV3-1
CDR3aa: CASGLSLQETQYF
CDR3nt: TGTGCCAGCGGCCTCTCCCTTCAAGAGACCCAGTACTTC

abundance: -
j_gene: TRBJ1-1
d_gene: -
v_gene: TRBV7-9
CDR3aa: CASSNRRGRKDTEAFF
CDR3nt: TGTGCCAGCAGCAACCGCCGTGGTAGAAAGGACACTGAAGCTTTCTTT

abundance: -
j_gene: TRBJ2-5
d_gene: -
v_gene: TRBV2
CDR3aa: CASRGYETQYF
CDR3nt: TGTGCCAGCAGAGGGTACGAGACCCAGTACTTC

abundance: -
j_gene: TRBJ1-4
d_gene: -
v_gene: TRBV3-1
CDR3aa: CASSQGGINEKLFF
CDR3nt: TGTGCCAGCAGCCAAGGAGGGATTAATGAAAAACTGTTTTTT

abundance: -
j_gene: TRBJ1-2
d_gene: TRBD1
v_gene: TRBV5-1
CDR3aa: CASSPDRGLNGYTF
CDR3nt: TGCGCCAGCAGCCCGGACAGGGGATTAAATGGCTACACCTTC

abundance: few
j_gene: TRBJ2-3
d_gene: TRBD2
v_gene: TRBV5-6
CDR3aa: CASSSPVRLAGGTDTQYF
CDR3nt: TGTGCCAGCAGCTCCCCCGTAAGACTAGCGGGGGGCACAGATACGCAGTATTTT

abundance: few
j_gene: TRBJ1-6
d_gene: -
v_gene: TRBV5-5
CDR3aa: CASTPEVPGDPSPLHF
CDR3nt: TGTGCCAGCACCCCTGAGGTGCCGGGGGATCCTTCACCCCTCCACTTT

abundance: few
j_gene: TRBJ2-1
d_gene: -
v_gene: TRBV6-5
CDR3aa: CASSTGWSYNEQFF
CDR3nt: TGTGCCAGCAGTACGGGGTGGTCCTACAATGAGCAGTTCTTC

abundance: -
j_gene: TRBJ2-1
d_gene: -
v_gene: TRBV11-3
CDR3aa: CASSLGRTEGGRYNEQFF
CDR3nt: TGTGCCAGCAGCTTAGGTAGGACCGAGGGGGGACGCTACAATGAGCAGTTCTTC

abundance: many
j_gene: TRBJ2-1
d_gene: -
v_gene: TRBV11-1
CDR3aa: CASSLEAVSSYNEQFF
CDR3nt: TGTGCCAGCAGCTTGGAGGCCGTAAGCTCCTACAATGAGCAGTTCTTC

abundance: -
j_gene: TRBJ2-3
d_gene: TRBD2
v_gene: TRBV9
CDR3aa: CASSPSRPSGRGDTQYF
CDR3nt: TGTGCCAGCAGCCCTAGCCGGCCTAGCGGGAGAGGAGATACGCAGTATTTT

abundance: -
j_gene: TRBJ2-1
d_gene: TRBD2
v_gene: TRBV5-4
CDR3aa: CASRPGLVGNNEQFF
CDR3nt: TGTGCCAGCAGGCCGGGACTAGTAGGGAACAATGAGCAGTTCTTC

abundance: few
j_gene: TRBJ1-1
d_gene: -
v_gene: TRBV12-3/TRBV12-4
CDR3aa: CASSPGYTEAFF
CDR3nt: TGTGCCAGCAGCCCAGGGTACACTGAAGCTTTCTTT

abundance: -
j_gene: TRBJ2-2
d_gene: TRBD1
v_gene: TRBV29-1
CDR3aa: CSVGDRALTGELFF
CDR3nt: TGCAGCGTAGGAGACAGGGCTCTGACCGGGGAGCTGTTTTTT

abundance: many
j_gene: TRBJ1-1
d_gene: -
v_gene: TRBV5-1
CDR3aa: CASSGNTEAFF
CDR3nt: TGCGCCAGCAGCGGAAACACTGAAGCTTTCTTT

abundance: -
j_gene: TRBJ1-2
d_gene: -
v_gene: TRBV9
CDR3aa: CASRGGTANYGYTF
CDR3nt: TGTGCCAGCAGGGGAGGGACGGCTAACTATGGCTACACCTTC

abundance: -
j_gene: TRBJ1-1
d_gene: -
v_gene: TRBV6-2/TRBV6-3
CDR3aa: CASSYGGGLTEAFF
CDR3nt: TGTGCCAGCAGTTACGGGGGGGGATTGACTGAAGCTTTCTTT

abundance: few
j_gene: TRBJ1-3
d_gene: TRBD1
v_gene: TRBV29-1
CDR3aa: CSVVVQGVDTIYF
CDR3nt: TGCAGCGTTGTCGTGCAGGGGGTGGACACCATATATTTT

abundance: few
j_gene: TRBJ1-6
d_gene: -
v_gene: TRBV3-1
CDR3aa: CASSRTPGSYNSPLHF
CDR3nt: TGTGCCAGCAGCCGAACCCCGGGTTCCTATAATTCACCCCTCCACTTT

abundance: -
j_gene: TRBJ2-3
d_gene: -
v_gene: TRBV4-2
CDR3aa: CASSQVGKRDDSQYF
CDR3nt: TGTGCCAGCAGCCAAGTAGGCAAGAGAGATGACTCTCAGTATTTT

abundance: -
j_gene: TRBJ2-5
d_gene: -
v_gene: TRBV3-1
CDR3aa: CASSIRGTQYF
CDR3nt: TGTGCCAGCAGCATCAGAGGGACCCAGTACTTC

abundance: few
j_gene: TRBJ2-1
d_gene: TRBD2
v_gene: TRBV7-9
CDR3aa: CASSLYLAGPYNEQFF
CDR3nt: TGTGCCAGCAGCCTTTATCTAGCGGGCCCCTACAATGAGCAGTTCTTC

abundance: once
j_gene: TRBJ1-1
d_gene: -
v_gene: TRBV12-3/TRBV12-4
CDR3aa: CASSLVQTRQVGTEAFF
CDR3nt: TGTGCCAGCAGTTTAGTACAGACTCGACAGGTTGGCACTGAAGCTTTCTTT

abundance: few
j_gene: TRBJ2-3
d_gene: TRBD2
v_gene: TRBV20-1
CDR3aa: CSARGWVAGAGDTQYF
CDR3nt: TGCAGTGCTAGAGGATGGGTAGCGGGAGCGGGGGATACGCAGTATTTT

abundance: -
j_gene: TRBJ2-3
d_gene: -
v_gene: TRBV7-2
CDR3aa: CASSLADGGSTDTQYF
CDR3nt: TGTGCCAGCAGCTTAGCGGACGGCGGGTCCACAGATACGCAGTATTTT

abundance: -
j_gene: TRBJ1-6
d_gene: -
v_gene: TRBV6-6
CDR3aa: CASKSLVENSPLHF
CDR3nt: TGTGCCAGCAAATCGCTGGTGGAAAATTCACCCCTCCACTTT

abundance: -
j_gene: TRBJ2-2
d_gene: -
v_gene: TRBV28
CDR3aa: CATGLLSNTGELFF
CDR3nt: TGTGCCACGGGACTCCTCTCGAACACCGGGGAGCTGTTTTTT

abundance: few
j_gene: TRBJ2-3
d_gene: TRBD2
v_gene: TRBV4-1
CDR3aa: CASSHLAGLAVNTQYF
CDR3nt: TGCGCCAGCAGCCATCTTGCGGGACTAGCGGTAAATACGCAGTATTTT

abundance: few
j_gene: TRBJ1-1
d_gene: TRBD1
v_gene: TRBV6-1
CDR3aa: CASRGQGDEAFF
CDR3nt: TGTGCCAGCAGAGGACAGGGGGATGAAGCTTTCTTT

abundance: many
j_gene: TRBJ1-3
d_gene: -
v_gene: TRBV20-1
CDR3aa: CSARDLKFSGNTIYF
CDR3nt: TGCAGTGCTAGAGATCTTAAGTTCTCTGGAAACACCATATATTTT

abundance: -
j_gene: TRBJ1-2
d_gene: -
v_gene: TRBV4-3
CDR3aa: CASSQEGQGGNGYTF
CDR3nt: TGCGCCAGCAGCCAAGAAGGGCAGGGAGGGAATGGCTACACCTTC

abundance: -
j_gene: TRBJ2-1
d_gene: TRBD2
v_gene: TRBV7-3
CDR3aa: CALLAPGLAGGPYNEQFF
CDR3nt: TGTGCCCTACTGGCTCCGGGACTAGCGGGGGGACCATACAATGAGCAGTTCTTC

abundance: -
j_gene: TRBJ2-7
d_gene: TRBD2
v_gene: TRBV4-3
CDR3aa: CASSQVTGGGYEQYF
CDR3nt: TGCGCCAGCAGCCAAGTCACGGGAGGGGGATACGAGCAGTACTTC

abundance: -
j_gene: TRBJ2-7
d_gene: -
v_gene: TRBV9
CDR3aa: CASSVGDTAYEQYF
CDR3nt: TGTGCCAGCAGCGTAGGGGACACCGCCTACGAGCAGTACTTC

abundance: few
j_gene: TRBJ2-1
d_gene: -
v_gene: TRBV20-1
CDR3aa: CSAEGVAVYNEQFF
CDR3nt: TGCAGTGCAGAGGGGGTAGCTGTCTACAATGAGCAGTTCTTC

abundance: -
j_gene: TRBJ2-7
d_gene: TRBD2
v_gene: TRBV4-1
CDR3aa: CASSQGNGGGYEQYF
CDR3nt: TGCGCCAGCAGCCAAGGGAACGGGGGGGGCTACGAGCAGTACTTC

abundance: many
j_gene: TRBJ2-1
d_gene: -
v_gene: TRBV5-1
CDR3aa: CASTVGRGNEQFF
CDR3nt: TGCGCCAGCACGGTCGGACGGGGCAATGAGCAGTTCTTC

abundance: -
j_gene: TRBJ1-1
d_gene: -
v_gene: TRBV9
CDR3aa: CASSVADTEAFF
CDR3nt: TGTGCCAGCAGCGTCGCTGACACTGAAGCTTTCTTT

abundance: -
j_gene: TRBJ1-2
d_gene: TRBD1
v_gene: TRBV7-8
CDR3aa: CASSPGGQGYYGYTF
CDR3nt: TGTGCCAGCAGCCCCGGGGGACAGGGGTACTATGGCTACACCTTC

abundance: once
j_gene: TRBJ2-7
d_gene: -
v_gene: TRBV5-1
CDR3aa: CASSPKGPAYEQYF
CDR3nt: TGCGCCAGCAGCCCTAAGGGGCCCGCCTACGAGCAGTACTTC

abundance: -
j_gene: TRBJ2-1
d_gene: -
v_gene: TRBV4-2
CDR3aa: CASSLGVEYYNEQFF
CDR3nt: TGTGCCAGCAGCCTAGGGGTGGAGTACTACAATGAGCAGTTCTTC

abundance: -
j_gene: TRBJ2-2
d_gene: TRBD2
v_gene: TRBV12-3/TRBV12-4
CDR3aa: CASSQILAGGPGELFF
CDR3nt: TGTGCCAGCAGTCAAATTTTAGCGGGAGGGCCCGGGGAGCTGTTTTTT

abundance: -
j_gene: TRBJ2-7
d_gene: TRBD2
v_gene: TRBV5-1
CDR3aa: CASSLAGTSGSRQYF
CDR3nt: TGCGCCAGCAGCTTGGCCGGGACTAGCGGGAGTCGGCAGTACTTC

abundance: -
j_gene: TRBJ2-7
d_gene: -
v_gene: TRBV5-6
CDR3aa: CASTQRGQSSYEQYF
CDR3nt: TGTGCCAGCACCCAGCGGGGACAGAGCTCCTACGAGCAGTACTTC

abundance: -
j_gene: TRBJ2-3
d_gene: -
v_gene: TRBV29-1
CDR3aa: CSVRAASTDTQYF
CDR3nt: TGCAGCGTTCGGGCCGCGAGCACAGATACGCAGTATTTT

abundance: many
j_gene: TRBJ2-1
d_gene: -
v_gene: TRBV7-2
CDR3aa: CASSLASYNEQFF
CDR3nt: TGTGCCAGCAGCTTAGCGTCTTACAATGAGCAGTTCTTC

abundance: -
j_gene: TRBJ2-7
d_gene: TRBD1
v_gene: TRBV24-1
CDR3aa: CATSGSPGTGTSYEQYF
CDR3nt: TGTGCCACCAGTGGCAGTCCCGGGACAGGCACCTCCTACGAGCAGTACTTC

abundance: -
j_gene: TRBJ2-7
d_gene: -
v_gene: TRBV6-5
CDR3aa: CASSYAQGAYEQYF
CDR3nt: TGTGCCAGCAGTTACGCCCAGGGAGCCTACGAGCAGTACTTC

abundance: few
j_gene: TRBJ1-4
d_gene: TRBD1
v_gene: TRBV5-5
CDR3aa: CASSFSGQALEKLFF
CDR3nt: TGTGCCAGCAGCTTCTCCGGACAGGCCCTTGAAAAACTGTTTTTT